This TCR beta chain originates from a study of blood T cell repertoires in COVID-19 (dated by TCRdb to between 2020 and 2021). Concerning the study at large: Samples from collaborators originated in the United States, Italy and Spain and spanned both the acute and convalescent phases of COVID-19. The material from the prospective study consisted of cDNA or gDNA derived from T cells, B-cell-depleted T cells, or PBMCs. Subjects who had been exposed to COVID-19, were actively infected with it, or had recovered from it provided the deeply sampled blood TCRbeta repertoires that made up the dataset. The repertoires were released in a freely available public database intended as a resource for research on the immune response to SARS-CoV-2. Samples were obtained from the ongoing ImmuneRACE study (first 160 participants) and from some 1,200 subjects provided by 6 global collaborators. The sample metadata nearly always contained a de-identified subject ID, COVID-19 status, age in years and sex. Where available, HLA class I and class II types were taken from metadata supplied by the sample provider and were not determined by assay-based typing. What the research found in general, with its limitations: The amount of clinical and demographic metadata varied by source and participant and was provided uncurated.

Compared with germline, V lacks 0 bases and J lacks 1 base; bases without a gene match: 9. From cysteine to phenylalanine, the CDR3 is 18 amino acids long. This entry keeps only the CDR3 DNA: 54 bases, framed from base 1. CDR1 and CDR2, per the germline V gene (reference sequence), are LNHNV and YYDKDF. In the case of this clone: Its antigen specificity is not known. No base quality information exists; no much larger clone differs at one position.

TCRbeta CDR3 regions were amplified from genomic DNA by means of the immunoSEQ Assay, a bias-controlled multiplex PCR. The original methods were these. The number of nucleated cells in each sample was estimated by amplification of reference gene primers within the assay. To quantify the absolute abundance of each unique TCRbeta CDR3 rearrangement, sequence reads were collapsed and filtered. For each sample, productive Simpson clonality was calculated as the square root of Simpson's diversity index over productive rearrangements. The table was pulled from immuneACCESS by TCRdb, which kept in-frame rearrangements only. Such tables lose some clones; where checked, under half of the loss comes from unresolved V genes, and the rest has no known cause. V and J calls and clone size are as listed in that table; D and trimming were resolved from the DNA. The sample data list around 700,000 clones, and 70% to 90% of these were observed just once. The top ten clonotypes cover roughly 0.25% of the sample.

Collaborating institutions collected whole blood in K2EDTA tubes following their own protocols. For TCRbeta analysis, collaborators shipped samples as frozen whole blood, isolated PBMCs, or DNA extracted from either of those sample types. The chain links TRBV15 with TRBJ1-2; 9 junctional bases match TRBD1. The sequencing sample was made of peripheral blood. This clonotype was sampled from a woman aged 18-29 years with acute or convalescent COVID-19. CDR3 region: CATSRDRNRQGVNYGYTF. The DNA sequence is TGTGCCACCAGCAGAGACCGGAACCGACAGGGGGTTAACTATGGCTACACCTTC.